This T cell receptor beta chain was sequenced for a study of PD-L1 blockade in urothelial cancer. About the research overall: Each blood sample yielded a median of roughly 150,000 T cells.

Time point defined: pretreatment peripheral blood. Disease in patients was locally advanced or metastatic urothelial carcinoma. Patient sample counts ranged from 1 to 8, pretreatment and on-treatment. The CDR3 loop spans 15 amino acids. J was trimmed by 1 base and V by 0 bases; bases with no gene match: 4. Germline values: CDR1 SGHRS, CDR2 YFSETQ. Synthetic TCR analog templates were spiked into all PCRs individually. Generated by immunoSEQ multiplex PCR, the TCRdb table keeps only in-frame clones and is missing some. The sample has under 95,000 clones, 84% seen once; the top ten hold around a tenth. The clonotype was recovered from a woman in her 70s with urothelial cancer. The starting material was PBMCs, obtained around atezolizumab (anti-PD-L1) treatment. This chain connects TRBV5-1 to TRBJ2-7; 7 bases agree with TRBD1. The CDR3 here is CASSLEGTVSYEQYF. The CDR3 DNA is TGCGCCAGCAGCTTGGAGGGGACAGTTTCCTACGAGCAGTACTTC.